The text below deals with one T cell receptor beta chain. The antigen is not known. The germline V and J ends were trimmed by 1 base and 5 bases, with 24 bases remaining between them. In germline, CDR1 is SGHAT, CDR2 FQNNGV. The CDR3 runs to 19 residues. TCRdb independently ran MiXCR on the reads; one entry per CDR3 protein. The table includes over 100,000 distinct CDR3 sequences, 10% detected once. The source of the sample is a study of T cell repertoires in cytomegalovirus infection. Findings of the study overall: Predominance within the ex vivo response was attributable to HLA-C-restricted CMV-specific TCR beta clonotypes. Cumulative public TCR beta family frequency identified carriers of CMV plus the relevant HLA.

This clonotype was obtained from a human donor in good health (CMV status not recorded). Some clones in this sample may be carry-over from other donors' samples. The V and J genes are TRBV11-2 and TRBJ2-1, with D perhaps given as TRBD1 or TRBD2 (5 bases each). The sequenced material came from PBMCs, sequenced either directly or after in vitro stimulation (not recorded which). In DNA, the CDR3 is TGTGCCAGCAGCTTAGTAGCCAGGGTGACCTCAACGGGGAACAATGAGCAGTTCTTC. This sequence encodes CASSLVARVTSTGNNEQFF.